This T cell receptor (beta chain) appears in the sequencing data of a study of blood T cell repertoires in COVID-19. For the study at large: Sites across the United States, Italy and Spain contributed samples from acute and convalescent COVID-19. T cells, B-cell-depleted T cells, or PBMCs supplied cDNA or gDNA.

Per the study methods: The authors estimated nucleated cell counts from reference gene primer amplification. The assay was immunoSEQ multiplex PCR, and TCRdb's table has in-frame clones only and misses some. That table supplies the V and J calls and clone size; D and trimming were determined from the DNA. The repertoire holds 300,000 to 400,000 clones, with more than 75% as singletons. Per the germline V gene, CDR1 is SEHNR and CDR2 is FQNEAQ (reference sequence). Trimming pared 4 bases from V and 4 bases from J, leaving 16 bases between. The CDR3 runs 15 residues. Participant-reported clinical history was the basis for cohort assignment.

This clonotype originated in a woman aged 25 to 39 who had recovered from COVID-19. The gene calls are TRBV7-9 and TRBJ1-2; D is unclear. What was sequenced was PBMCs or T cells enriched from blood (not recorded which). As DNA, the CDR3 is TGTGCCAGCAGCTCGAACGCGGAGCGGGCCTATGGCTACACCTTC. Its protein is CASSSNAERAYGYTF.